This entry features one T cell receptor (beta chain) sequence. TCRdb's copy holds only in-frame clones and misses some; the assay was immunoSEQ multiplex PCR. Among 400,000 or so clones listed, approximately 86% were seen once. This sample is part of a study of blood T cell repertoires in COVID-19. At the level of the study: Acute-phase and convalescent COVID-19 samples originated in the United States, Italy and Spain.

From germline, CDR1 is MNHEY and CDR2 SMNVEV (reference sequence). V lost 2 bases and J 0 bases, leaving 8 bases between the germline ends. This CDR3 spans 16 amino acids. The sample comprised peripheral blood. This receptor was identified in a human donor in a cohort sampled during active COVID-19. The rearrangement uses TRBV27 and TRBJ2-6; D is possibly TRBD1 (6 bases). CDR3 in DNA: TGTGCCAGCAGTTTAGTAGGGGGCTCTGGGGCCAACGTCCTGACTTTC. It specifies CASSLVGGSGANVLTF.